This T cell receptor beta chain derives from a study of blood T cells in healthy people across ages. V was clipped by 3 bases and J by 10 bases; unmatched bases: 10. CDR3 length equals 14 residues. CDR1 is DFQATT and CDR2 is SNEGSKA in the germline V gene (reference sequence). The second PCR ran about 6 to 11 cycles with a sample-barcoded 5' primer and J-beta primers. The template-switch adaptor was a 5' adaptor with 12 random nucleotides. It tagged each cDNA molecule. Per-sample output comprised a minimum of 3 million paired-end reads containing CDR3. TCRdb analysed the 5' RACE reads with MiXCR anew, one entry per CDR3 protein. The sample includes approximately 1.5 million distinct CDR3 sequences, roughly a third of them seen just once. Per sample, a minimum of 6 million PBMCs were isolated.

The sample taken for sequencing was blood. The chain recombines TRBV20-1 with TRBJ2-1; 9 nucleotides agree with TRBD2. This clonotype was sampled from a woman aged 25 to 45 in good health. DNA of the CDR3: TGCAGTGCTAGGGCGCGGGAGGGTATCGTAGAGCAGTTCTTC. Encoded protein: CSARAREGIVEQFF.